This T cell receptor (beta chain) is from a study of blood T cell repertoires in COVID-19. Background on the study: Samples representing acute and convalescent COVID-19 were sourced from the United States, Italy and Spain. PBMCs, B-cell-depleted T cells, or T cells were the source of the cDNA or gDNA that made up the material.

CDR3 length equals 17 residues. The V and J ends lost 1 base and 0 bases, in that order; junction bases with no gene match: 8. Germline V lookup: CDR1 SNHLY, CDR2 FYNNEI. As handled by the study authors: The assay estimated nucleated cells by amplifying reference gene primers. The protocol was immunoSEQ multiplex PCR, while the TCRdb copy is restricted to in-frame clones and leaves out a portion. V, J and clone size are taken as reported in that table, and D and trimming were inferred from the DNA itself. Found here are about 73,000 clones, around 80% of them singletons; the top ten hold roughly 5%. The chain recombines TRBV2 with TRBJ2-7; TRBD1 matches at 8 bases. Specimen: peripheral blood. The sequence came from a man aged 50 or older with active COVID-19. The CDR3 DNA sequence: TGTGCCAGCAGTGAAGTCCCCGCAGGGGGCATCTCCTACGAGCAGTACTTC. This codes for CASSEVPAGGISYEQYF.